The 29 T cell receptor beta chains in this list originate from one sample, sequenced in a study of T cells in Graves' hyperthyroidism and ophthalmopathy. There were TCR beta CDR3 regions amplified from RNA transcripts. HTBI primers were used for first-round RT-PCR of the TCR CDR3. TCRdb used MiXCR to reprocess the multiplex PCR reads, holding one entry per CDR3 protein. The data show approximately 400,000 distinct CDR3 sequences, 15% to 19% seen once. The sequencing input was blood. These receptors all come from a woman aged 18-35 years with Graves' hyperthyroidism.

This clonotype was recorded at least ten times. The chain joins TRBV11-2 to TRBJ1-2, with 8 bases that match TRBD1. Germline loops: CDR1 SGHAT, CDR2 FQNNGV. This CDR3 is built from 14 residues. V trimming: 5 bases; J trimming: 4 bases; junction bases outside the gene matches: 6. The CDR3 protein is CASSTRTGPYGYTF. Here the CDR3 DNA reads TGTGCCAGCAGCACACGGACAGGGCCCTATGGCTACACCTTC.

This clonotype was detected ten times or more. This rearrangement joins TRBV27 to TRBJ2-7; a weak D match, TRBD1 (5 bases). Germline V gene data show CDR1 as MNHEY and CDR2 as SMNVEV (reference sequence). CDR3 length equals 14 residues. V was pared by 3 bases and J by 6 bases, with 15 bases between. The CDR3 loop reads CASSFQGLRAEQYF. The CDR3 DNA follows: TGTGCCAGCAGTTTTCAGGGTCTCCGCGCCGAGCAGTACTTC.

This clonotype occurred many times. The chain joins TRBV5-1 to TRBJ2-5, with D perhaps TRBD1 (5 bases). The V and J ends lost 7 bases and 0 bases respectively, with 13 bases between them. Germline CDR1 SGHRS, CDR2 YFSETQ. The CDR3 sequence is 14 residues long. CDR3 amino acids: CASADRPYQETQYF. The CDR3 region has the DNA TGCGCCAGCGCCGACAGACCGTACCAAGAGACCCAGTACTTC.

The CDR3 protein is CATSEGVGNEKLFF. The CDR3 region has the DNA TGTGCCACCAGCGAGGGTGTGGGAAATGAAAAACTGTTTTTT. This sequence joins TRBV15 and TRBJ1-4; no clear D gene. Germline CDR1 and CDR2: LNHNV and YYDKDF (reference sequence). Trimming left V 5 bases short and J 5 bases short, with 12 bases between. This CDR3 is 14 amino acids long.

Ten or more counts support this clonotype. The chain employs TRBV24-1 and TRBJ2-2; 9 bases fit TRBD2. With 1 base clipped from V and 5 bases from J, the junction kept 4 bases outside the gene matches. Germline CDR1 KGHDR, CDR2 SFDVKD. The CDR3 runs 16 residues. CDR3 sequence (DNA): TGTGCCACCAGTGATTTCGGTAGCGGGGGAACCGGGGAGCTGTTTTTT. Amino acid sequence: CATSDFGSGGTGELFF.

This clonotype was counted ten times or more. The chain recombines TRBV6-1 with TRBJ1-3; D is ambiguous. The CDR3 has 13 amino acids. V lost 7 bases, J lost 2 bases, and 9 bases lay in between. Germline loops: CDR1 MNHNS, CDR2 SASEGT. In nucleotides, the CDR3 is TGTGCCAGCATGGTAGGGCCTGGAAACACCATATATTTT. Translating gives CASMVGPGNTIYF.

This clonotype was recorded at least ten times. The chain links TRBV5-1 to TRBJ2-7; possibly TRBD2 for D (5 bases). The V and J ends lost 1 base and 3 bases respectively, with 11 bases between them. Per the germline V gene, CDR1 is SGHRS and CDR2 is YFSETQ. There are 14 residues in the CDR3. Here the CDR3 DNA reads TGCGCCAGCAGCTTGTACCTGACTAACTACGAGCAGTACTTC. It translates to CASSLYLTNYEQYF.

This clonotype was recorded many times. This chain connects TRBV18 to TRBJ2-1, with 12 bases matching TRBD2. This CDR3 spans 16 amino acids. Germline CDR1 reads KGHSH; CDR2 reads LQKENI. The junction had 5 bases not matched to a gene; V was cut back by 3 bases and J by 5 bases. CDR3 bases: TGTGCCAGCTCACCCTTTGGACTAGCGGGGAACAATGAGCAGTTCTTC. It encodes CASSPFGLAGNNEQFF. Based on the CDR3 plus reference TRBV18 and TRBJ2-1, the full variable domain is NAGVMQNPRHLVRRRGQEARLRCSPMKGHSHVYWYRQLPEEGLKFMVYLQKENIIDESGMPKERFSAEFPKEGPSILRIQQVVRGDSAAYFCASSPFGLAGNNEQFFGPGTRLTVL.

This clonotype showed up many times. This sequence joins TRBV13 and TRBJ2-1; the D gene is possibly TRBD2 (5 bases). V gave up 5 bases and J gave up 0 bases, with 14 bases separating them. CDR1 and CDR2 from the germline V gene are PRHDT and FYEKMQ (reference sequence). This CDR3 has 16 residues. For the CDR3, the DNA is TGTGCCAGCAGCCCCTCCCAAGCGGCCTCCTACAATGAGCAGTTCTTC. The encoded protein is CASSPSQAASYNEQFF.

This clonotype occurred many times. The rearrangement links TRBV20-1 to TRBJ2-7; D could derive from TRBD1 or TRBD2 (7 bases each). The CDR3 totals 17 residues. CDR1 and CDR2 from the germline V gene are DFQATT and SNEGSKA (reference sequence). V was pared by 1 base and J by 3 bases, with 22 bases between. This chain's CDR3 is CSARGISSGTESYEQYF. The CDR3 DNA reads TGCAGTGCTAGAGGAATCTCAAGCGGGACAGAAAGCTACGAGCAGTACTTC.

This clonotype was counted at least ten times. The chain has TRBV12-3 or TRBV12-4 and TRBJ1-3, with D unclear. The CDR3 loop spans 15 amino acids. V was trimmed by 7 bases and J by 0 bases, leaving 13 bases between them. The CDR3 loop reads CASTRRQASGNTIYF. Written as DNA, the CDR3 is TGTGCCAGCACCCGTAGGCAGGCCTCTGGAAACACCATATATTTT.

This clonotype was recorded many times. This chain uses TRBV30 with TRBJ1-1; 7 bases fit TRBD1. In germline, CDR1 is GTSNPN, CDR2 SVGIG (reference sequence). With V trimmed by 0 bases and J by 8 bases, 6 bases remained unmatched. The CDR3 is made up of 13 amino acids. The CDR3 here is CAWSVHRGGEAFF. The CDR3 DNA follows: TGTGCCTGGAGTGTTCACAGGGGAGGGGAAGCTTTCTTT.

The gene calls are TRBV28 and TRBJ1-4; the D is unclear. V lost 7 bases to trimming and J lost 8 bases, with 11 bases between them. The V gene's germline CDR1 is MDHEN and CDR2 SYDVKM. The CDR3 spans 12 residues. The DNA for the CDR3 is TGTGCCAGCACTCGGAACGAGGAAAAACTGTTTTTT. Residues: CASTRNEEKLFF.

This clonotype was found once. This chain connects TRBV20-1 to TRBJ1-2, with D unresolved. The CDR3 totals 15 residues. The V and J ends lost 6 bases and 7 bases respectively, with 24 bases between them. Germline CDR1 is DFQATT and CDR2 is SNEGSKA (reference sequence). CDR3 DNA: TGCAGTGCCCCCGAACCCGGGCGAGAGGGAATTGGCTACACCTTC. This gives the protein CSAPEPGREGIGYTF.

Regarding this clonotype: Relative to the germline gene, one junction end is altered; a read error may explain this. CDR3 sequence (DNA): TGTGCCAGCAGTTTTTGGACGCTAGCGGGAACGGACACCGGGGGGCTGTTTTTT. Protein sequence: CASSFWTLAGTDTGGLFF. V and J are TRBV6-9 and TRBJ2-2, with 9 positions matching TRBD2. Germline lookup yields CDR1 MNHGY and CDR2 SVAAGI. CDR3 length: 18 amino acids.

This clonotype was observed at least ten times. The V gene is TRBV30, the J gene TRBJ2-5; D may be TRBD2 (6 bases). Trimming cost V 3 bases and J 3 bases, with 17 bases left between them. Germline CDR1 GTSNPN, CDR2 SVGIG (reference sequence). The CDR3 length is 15 residues. CDR3 loop: CAWSAPRDWEETQYF. In DNA, the CDR3 is TGTGCCTGGAGCGCCCCTCGGGACTGGGAAGAGACCCAGTACTTC.

This clonotype appeared many times. This sequence joins TRBV12-3 or TRBV12-4 and TRBJ2-1; D is uncertain. V was shortened by 3 bases and J by 4 bases, with 7 bases between the two germline ends. The CDR3 spans 13 residues. CDR3 region: CASSFFIYNEQFF. CDR3 bases: TGTGCCAGCAGTTTCTTCATATACAATGAGCAGTTCTTC.

This clonotype has a count of ten or more. The chain is built from TRBV6-1 and TRBJ2-7, with 10 bases identical to TRBD2. Germline V CDR1 and CDR2: MNHNS, SASEGT. The V gene end was trimmed by 0 bases and the J gene end by 4 bases; junction bases not matched to a gene: 6. The CDR3 consists of 16 residues. CDR3 nucleotides: TGTGCCAGCAGTGAAGCTCTAGCGGGAGCGGATTACGAGCAGTACTTC. Translating gives CASSEALAGADYEQYF.

This clonotype was found many times. The chain employs TRBV4-1 and TRBJ2-5, with D perhaps TRBD2 (6 bases). V gave up 0 bases and J gave up 0 bases, with 14 bases separating them. Germline V lookup: CDR1 MGHRA, CDR2 YSYEKL. The CDR3 runs to 17 residues. This CDR3 is CASSQDRGGVYQETQYF. CDR3 sequence (DNA): TGCGCCAGCAGCCAAGACCGGGGCGGGGTATACCAAGAGACCCAGTACTTC.

This clonotype came up many times. The V call is TRBV7-3, the J call TRBJ2-2, with D uncertain. The CDR3 has 12 residues. Trimming left V 4 bases short and J 6 bases short, with 6 bases between. Per germline, CDR1 SGHTA and CDR2 FQGTGA. This CDR3 reads CASSSFPGELFF. Written as DNA, the CDR3 is TGTGCCAGCAGCTCCTTCCCCGGGGAGCTGTTTTTT.

V and J are TRBV2 and TRBJ1-1; no reliable D call. V was clipped by 8 bases and J by 7 bases, with 8 bases between them. The CDR3 spans 10 residues. Germline V gene sequence: CDR1 SNHLY, CDR2 FYNNEI. CDR3 coding DNA: TGTGCCAGCCCGGACGGTGAAGCTTTCTTT. This translates into CASPDGEAFF.

This clonotype was detected ten times or more. The J gene is TRBJ2-1, the V gene TRBV30, with D perhaps matching TRBD2 (6 bases). Germline V gives CDR1 GTSNPN, CDR2 SVGIG (reference sequence). The CDR3 consists of 14 residues. The CDR3 DNA reads TGTGCGACAAAAGGTAGCGGTAATAAGGGTGAGCAGTTCTTC. Protein: CATKGSGNKGEQFF.

This clonotype was seen only a few times. This chain links TRBV2 with TRBJ1-2; D ambiguous. V dropped 7 bases and J dropped 0 bases, with 15 bases sitting between them. Germline lookup yields CDR1 SNHLY and CDR2 FYNNEI. The CDR3 runs 15 residues. CDR3 in amino acids: CASTWDGNANYGYTF. DNA for the CDR3: TGTGCCAGCACCTGGGATGGGAACGCTAACTATGGCTACACCTTC.

This clonotype showed up just a few times. The genes are TRBV2 and TRBJ1-2, with 7 bases identical to TRBD1. Germline trimming cut 6 bases from V and 4 bases from J; bases unmatched to any gene: 5. The CDR3 covers 13 residues. The V gene's germline CDR1 is SNHLY and CDR2 FYNNEI. This CDR3 reads CASRDRLAYGYTF. As DNA, the CDR3 is TGTGCCAGCAGGGACAGGTTAGCCTATGGCTACACCTTC.

This clonotype was seen more than once but under ten times. The chain has TRBV7-3 and TRBJ2-5; 7 positions match TRBD2. The CDR3 has 14 amino acids. Germline V gene sequence: CDR1 SGHTA, CDR2 FQGTGA. V shed 5 bases, J shed 3 bases, and the junction held 6 bases outside the gene matches. CDR3 in DNA: TGTGCCAGCAGCACTGCTAGCGGAGAAGAGACCCAGTACTTC. As protein: CASSTASGEETQYF.

The chain links TRBV7-9 to TRBJ1-2; perhaps TRBD1 as D (5 bases). The CDR3 runs to 13 residues. Between the trimmed V and J ends, which lost 5 bases and 3 bases, there was a span of 10 bases. Per germline, CDR1 SEHNR and CDR2 FQNEAQ (reference sequence). The CDR3, as DNA: TGTGCCAGCAGCCGAGGGGTTGACTATGGCTACACCTTC. Its protein product is CASSRGVDYGYTF.

In this sample, this clonotype turned up a few times. The CDR3 DNA is TGCGCCAGCAGCCGCGGGAGAGGTCCCCAGCATTTT. As protein: CASSRGRGPQHF. This rearrangement joins TRBV4-1 to TRBJ1-5, with D uncertain. The germline CDR1 and CDR2 sequences are MGHRA and YSYEKL. CDR3 length equals 12 residues. V was clipped by 4 bases and J by 10 bases, with 11 bases between them.

The rearrangement joins TRBV19 to TRBJ2-5; 8 bases map to TRBD2. CDR3 length: 15 amino acids. Germline trimming cut 10 bases from V and 5 bases from J; bases unmatched to any gene: 15. CDR1 and CDR2 from the germline V gene are LNHDA and SQIVND (reference sequence). The CDR3 sequence is CATRKKAGVGETQYF. Written as DNA, the CDR3 is TGTGCCACCCGTAAGAAAGCGGGAGTGGGTGAGACCCAGTACTTC.

This clonotype was recorded many times. This rearrangement joins TRBV11-3 to TRBJ1-2; D is undetermined. This CDR3 spans 15 amino acids. V lost 0 bases and J 8 bases, leaving 16 bases between the germline ends. The V gene's germline CDR1 is SGHNT and CDR2 YENEEA. CDR3 sequence: CASSLESDGKSGYTF. The CDR3 nucleotides read TGTGCCAGCAGCTTAGAGTCCGACGGGAAGAGCGGCTACACCTTC. The variable domain in full, completed from reference TRBV11-3 and TRBJ1-2, reads EAGVVQSPRYKIIEKKQPVAFWCNPISGHNTLYWYLQNLGQGPELLIRYENEEAVDDSQLPKDRFSAERLKGVDSTLKIQPAELGDSAVYLCASSLESDGKSGYTFGSGTRLTVV.